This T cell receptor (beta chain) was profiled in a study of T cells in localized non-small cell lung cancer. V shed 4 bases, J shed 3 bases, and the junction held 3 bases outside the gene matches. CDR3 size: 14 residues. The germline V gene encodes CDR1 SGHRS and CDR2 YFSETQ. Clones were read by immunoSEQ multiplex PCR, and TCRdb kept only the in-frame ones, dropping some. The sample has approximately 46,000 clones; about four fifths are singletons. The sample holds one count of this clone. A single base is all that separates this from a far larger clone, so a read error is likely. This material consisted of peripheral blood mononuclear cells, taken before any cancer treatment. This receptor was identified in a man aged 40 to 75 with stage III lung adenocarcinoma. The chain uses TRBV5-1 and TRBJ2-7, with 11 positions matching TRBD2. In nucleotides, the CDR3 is TGCGCCAGCAGCCCTAGCGGGGGGCTCTACGAGCAGTACTTC. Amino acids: CASSPSGGLYEQYF.